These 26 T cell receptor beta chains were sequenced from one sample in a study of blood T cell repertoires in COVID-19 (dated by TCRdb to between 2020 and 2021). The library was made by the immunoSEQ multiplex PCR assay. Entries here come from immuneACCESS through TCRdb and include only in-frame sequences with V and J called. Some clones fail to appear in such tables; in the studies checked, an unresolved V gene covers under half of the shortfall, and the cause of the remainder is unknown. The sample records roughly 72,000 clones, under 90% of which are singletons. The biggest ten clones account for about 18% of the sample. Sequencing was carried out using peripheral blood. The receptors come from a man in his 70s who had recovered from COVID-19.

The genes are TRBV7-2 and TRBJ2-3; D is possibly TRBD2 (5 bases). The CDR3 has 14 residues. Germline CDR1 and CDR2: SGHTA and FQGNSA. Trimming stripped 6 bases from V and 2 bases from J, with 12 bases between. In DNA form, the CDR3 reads TGTGCCAGCAGTTATGGACTCATCACAGATACGCAGTATTTT. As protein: CASSYGLITDTQYF.

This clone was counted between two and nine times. The CDR3 loop is CATPRGPHNEQFF. The CDR3 nucleotides are TGTGCCACCCCGCGGGGGCCCCACAATGAGCAGTTCTTC. This sequence joins TRBV19 and TRBJ2-1, with D possibly being TRBD2 (7 bases). There are 13 residues in the CDR3. With 10 bases removed from V and 5 bases from J, the gap between germline ends came to 15 bases. The V gene's germline CDR1 is LNHDA and CDR2 SQIVND (reference sequence).

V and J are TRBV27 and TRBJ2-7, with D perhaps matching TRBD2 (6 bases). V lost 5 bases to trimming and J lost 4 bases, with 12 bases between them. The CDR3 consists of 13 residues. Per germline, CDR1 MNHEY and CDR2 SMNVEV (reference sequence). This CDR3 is CASSRPGGYEQYF. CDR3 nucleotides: TGTGCCAGCAGTCGACCCGGAGGGTACGAGCAGTACTTC.

CDR3 region: CASSEAEGNNQPQHF. The CDR3 DNA reads TGTGCCAGCAGTGAAGCTGAGGGTAACAATCAGCCCCAGCATTTT. This sequence joins TRBV6-1 and TRBJ1-5; the D is unclear. The CDR3 contains 15 residues. CDR1 and CDR2 (germline): MNHNS, SASEGT. Deletions cut 0 bases from V and 3 bases from J, with 9 bases between.

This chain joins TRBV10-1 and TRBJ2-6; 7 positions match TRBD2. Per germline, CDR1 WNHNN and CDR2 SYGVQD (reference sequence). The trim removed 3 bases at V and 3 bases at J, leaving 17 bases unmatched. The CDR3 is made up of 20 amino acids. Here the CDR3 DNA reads TGCGCCAGCAGTGAAGAAATACCGACTAGCCCCGTCCGTGGGGCCAACGTCCTGACTTTC. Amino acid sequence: CASSEEIPTSPVRGANVLTF.

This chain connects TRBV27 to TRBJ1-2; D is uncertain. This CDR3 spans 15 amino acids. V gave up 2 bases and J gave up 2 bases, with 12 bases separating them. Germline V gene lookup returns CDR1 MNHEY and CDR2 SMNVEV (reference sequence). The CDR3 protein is CASSLGQPSNYGYTF. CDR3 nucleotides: TGTGCCAGCAGTTTAGGGCAGCCCTCCAACTATGGCTACACCTTC.

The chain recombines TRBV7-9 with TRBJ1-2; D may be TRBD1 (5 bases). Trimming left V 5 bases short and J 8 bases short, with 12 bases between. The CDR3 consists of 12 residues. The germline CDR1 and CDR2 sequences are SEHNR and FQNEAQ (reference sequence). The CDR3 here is CASSPWGEGYTF. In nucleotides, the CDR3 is TGTGCCAGCAGCCCCTGGGGGGAAGGCTACACCTTC.

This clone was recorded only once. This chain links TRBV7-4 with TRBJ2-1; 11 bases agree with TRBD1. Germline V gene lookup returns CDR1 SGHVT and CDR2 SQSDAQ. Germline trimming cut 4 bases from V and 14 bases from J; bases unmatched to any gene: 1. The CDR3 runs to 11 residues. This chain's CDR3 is CASSWGQGEFF. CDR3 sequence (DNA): TGTGCCAGCAGCTGGGGACAGGGGGAGTTCTTC.

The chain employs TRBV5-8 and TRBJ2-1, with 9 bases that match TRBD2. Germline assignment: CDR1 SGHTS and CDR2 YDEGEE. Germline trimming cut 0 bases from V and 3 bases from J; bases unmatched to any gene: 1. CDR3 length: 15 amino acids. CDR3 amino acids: CASSLAAGGYNEQFF. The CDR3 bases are TGTGCCAGCAGCTTGGCAGCGGGGGGCTACAATGAGCAGTTCTTC.

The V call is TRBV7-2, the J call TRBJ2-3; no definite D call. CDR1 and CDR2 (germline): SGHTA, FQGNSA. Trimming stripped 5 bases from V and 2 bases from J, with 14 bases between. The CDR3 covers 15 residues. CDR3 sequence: CASSPVGTDTDTQYF. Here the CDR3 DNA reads TGTGCCAGCAGCCCGGTCGGAACAGACACAGATACGCAGTATTTT.

The CDR3 reads CASSSMTEYGYTF. The DNA for the CDR3 is TGCGCCAGCAGCTCGATGACAGAATATGGCTACACCTTC. The rearrangement joins TRBV5-1 to TRBJ1-2; possible D gene TRBD1, 5 bases. This CDR3 comprises 13 residues. The V and J ends lost 3 bases and 5 bases respectively, with 11 bases between them. Germline CDR1 is SGHRS and CDR2 is YFSETQ.

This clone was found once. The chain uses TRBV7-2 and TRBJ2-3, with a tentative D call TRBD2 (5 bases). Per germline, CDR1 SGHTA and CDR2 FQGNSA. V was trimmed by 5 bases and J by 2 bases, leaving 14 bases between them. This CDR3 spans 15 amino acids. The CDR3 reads CASSADYLNTDTQYF. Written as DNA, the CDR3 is TGTGCCAGCAGCGCAGACTACCTTAACACAGATACGCAGTATTTT.

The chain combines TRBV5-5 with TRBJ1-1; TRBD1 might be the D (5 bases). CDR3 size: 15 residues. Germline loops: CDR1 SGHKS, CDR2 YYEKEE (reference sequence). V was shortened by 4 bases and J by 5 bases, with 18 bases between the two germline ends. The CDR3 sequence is CASSRDSTVGTEAFF. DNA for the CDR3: TGTGCCAGCAGCCGAGACAGTACGGTGGGAACTGAAGCTTTCTTT.

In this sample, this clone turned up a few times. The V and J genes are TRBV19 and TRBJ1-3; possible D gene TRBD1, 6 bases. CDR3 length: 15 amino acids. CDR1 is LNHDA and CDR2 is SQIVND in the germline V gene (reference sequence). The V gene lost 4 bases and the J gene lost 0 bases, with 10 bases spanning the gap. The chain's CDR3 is CASSNQGISGNTIYF. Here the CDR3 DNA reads TGTGCCAGTAGTAATCAGGGGATCTCTGGAAACACCATATATTTT.

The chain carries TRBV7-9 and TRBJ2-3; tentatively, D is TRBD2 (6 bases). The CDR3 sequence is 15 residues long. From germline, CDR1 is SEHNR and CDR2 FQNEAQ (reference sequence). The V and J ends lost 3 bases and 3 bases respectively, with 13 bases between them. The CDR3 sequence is CASSFPGERTDTQYF. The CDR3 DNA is TGTGCCAGCAGCTTCCCGGGGGAAAGGACAGATACGCAGTATTTT.

This CDR3 reads CASSIGQGRYEQYF. The CDR3 DNA reads TGTGCCAGTAGTATCGGACAGGGTCGCTACGAGCAGTACTTC. The chain is built from TRBV19 and TRBJ2-7; 8 bases fit TRBD1. This CDR3 comprises 14 residues. In germline, CDR1 is LNHDA, CDR2 SQIVND (reference sequence). V dropped 3 bases and J dropped 3; count of bases not matched to a gene: 4.

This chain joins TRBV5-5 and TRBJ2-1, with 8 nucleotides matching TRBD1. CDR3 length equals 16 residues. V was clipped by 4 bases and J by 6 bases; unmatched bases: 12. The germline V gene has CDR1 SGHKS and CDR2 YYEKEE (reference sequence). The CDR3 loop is CASSHRTGNYGNEQFF. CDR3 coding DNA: TGTGCCAGCAGCCACCGGACAGGGAATTATGGCAATGAGCAGTTCTTC. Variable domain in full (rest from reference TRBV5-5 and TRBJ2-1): DAGVTQSPTHLIKTRGQQVTLRCSPISGHKSVSWYQQVLGQGPQFIFQYYEKEERGRGNFPDRFSARQFPNYSSELNVNALLLGDSALYLCASSHRTGNYGNEQFFGPGTRLTVL.

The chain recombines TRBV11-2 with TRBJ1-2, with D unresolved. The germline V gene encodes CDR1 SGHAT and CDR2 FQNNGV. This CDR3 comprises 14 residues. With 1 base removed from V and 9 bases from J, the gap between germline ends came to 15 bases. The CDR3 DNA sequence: TGTGCCAGCAGCTTAGTTGGAGTCCGGAGTAGCTACACCTTC. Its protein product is CASSLVGVRSSYTF.

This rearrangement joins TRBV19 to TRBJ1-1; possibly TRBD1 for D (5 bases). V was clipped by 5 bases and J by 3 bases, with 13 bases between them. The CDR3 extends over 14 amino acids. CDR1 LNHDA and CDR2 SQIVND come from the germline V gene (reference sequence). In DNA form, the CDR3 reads TGTGCCAGTAGTTTCCGGGGGGGAGACACTGAAGCTTTCTTT. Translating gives CASSFRGGDTEAFF.

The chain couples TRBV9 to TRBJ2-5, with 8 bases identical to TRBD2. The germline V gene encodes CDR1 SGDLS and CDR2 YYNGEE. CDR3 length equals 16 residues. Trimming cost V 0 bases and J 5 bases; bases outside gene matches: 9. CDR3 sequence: CASSVAGRGAQETQYF. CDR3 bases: TGTGCCAGCAGCGTAGCCGGGAGGGGAGCGCAGGAGACCCAGTACTTC.

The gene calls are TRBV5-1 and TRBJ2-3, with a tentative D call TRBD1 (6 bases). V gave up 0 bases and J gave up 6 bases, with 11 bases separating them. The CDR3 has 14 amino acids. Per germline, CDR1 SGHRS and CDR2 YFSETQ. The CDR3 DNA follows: TGCGCCAGCAGCTTGGGTACCACAGGGGATACGCAGTATTTT. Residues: CASSLGTTGDTQYF.

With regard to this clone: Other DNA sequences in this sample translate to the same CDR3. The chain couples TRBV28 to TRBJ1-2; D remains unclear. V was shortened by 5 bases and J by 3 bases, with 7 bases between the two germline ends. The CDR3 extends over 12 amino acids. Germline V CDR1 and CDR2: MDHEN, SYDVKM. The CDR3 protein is CASSPLYYGYTF. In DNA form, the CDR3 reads TGTGCCAGCAGTCCCCTTTACTATGGCTACACCTTC.

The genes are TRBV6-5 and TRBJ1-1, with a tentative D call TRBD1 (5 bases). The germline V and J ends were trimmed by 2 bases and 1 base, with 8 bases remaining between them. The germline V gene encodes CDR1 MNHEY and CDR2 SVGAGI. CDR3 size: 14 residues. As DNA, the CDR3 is TGTGCCAGCAGTTACGGGGCAGGGAACACTGAAGCTTTCTTT. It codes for CASSYGAGNTEAFF.

CDR3 nucleotide sequence: TGTGCCAGCAGTCCAACCATCCCCGTTAGCGGGAGCACTCGGGAGCAGTACTTC. Its translation is CASSPTIPVSGSTREQYF. This chain uses TRBV6-6 with TRBJ2-7; TRBD2 matches 9 bases. CDR1 is MNHNY, CDR2 SVGAGI, per germline (reference sequence). The CDR3 consists of 18 residues. With 5 bases clipped from V and 7 bases from J, the junction kept 21 bases outside the gene matches.

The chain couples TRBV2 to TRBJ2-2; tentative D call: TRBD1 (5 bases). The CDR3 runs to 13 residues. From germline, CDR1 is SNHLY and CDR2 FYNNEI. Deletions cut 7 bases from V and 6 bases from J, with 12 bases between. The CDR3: CASTLEQAGELFF. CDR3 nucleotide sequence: TGTGCCAGCACTCTGGAACAGGCCGGGGAGCTGTTTTTT.

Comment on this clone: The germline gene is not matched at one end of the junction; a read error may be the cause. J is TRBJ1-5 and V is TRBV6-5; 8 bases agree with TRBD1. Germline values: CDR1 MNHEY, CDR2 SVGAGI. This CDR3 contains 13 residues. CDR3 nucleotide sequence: TGTGCCAGCAATTACAGGGGGAACCAGCCCCAGCATTTT. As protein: CASNYRGNQPQHF.